The 17 T cell receptor beta chains below all came from one sample that was sequenced in a study of cytomegalovirus exposure and HLA in healthy donors. The PCR ran on 60 Vbeta and 13 Jbeta primers. Repertoires were generated with immunoSEQ multiplex PCR, while TCRdb's copy carries only in-frame clones and drops some. The data contain roughly 200,000 clones, more than 60% of them seen just once; the ten biggest clones take up about 2.5%. Specimen: PBMCs. These receptors all stem from a woman aged 60-70 years in good health and CMV-seropositive.

Details on this clone: This sample includes further DNA sequences coding for the same CDR3. The rearrangement links TRBV10-3 to TRBJ1-5; 10 bases match TRBD1. The V segment lost 4 bases and the J segment 4 bases; nucleotides outside the gene matches: 1. CDR3 size: 14 residues. Germline-derived CDR1 and CDR2 are ENHRY and SYGVKD. The CDR3 DNA reads TGTGCCATCAGTGGGACAGGGGGAAATCAGCCCCAGCATTTT. It specifies CAISGTGGNQPQHF.

The rearrangement links TRBV6-5 to TRBJ1-4, with D uncertain. Germline CDR1 and CDR2: MNHEY and SVGAGI. This CDR3 contains 16 residues. Trimming took 0 bases from V and 4 from J, leaving 12 bases between them. CDR3: CASSYSPTVVNEKLFF. In nucleotides, the CDR3 is TGTGCCAGCAGTTACTCTCCTACAGTGGTTAATGAAAAACTGTTTTTT.

This clone was detected only a few times. V usage is TRBV7-2 and J usage is TRBJ2-1, with 12 bases that match TRBD2. The CDR3 runs to 13 residues. Per the germline V gene, CDR1 is SGHTA and CDR2 is FQGNSA. Germline trimming cut 8 bases from V and 9 bases from J; bases unmatched to any gene: 5. The CDR3 sequence: CASRLAGAGEQFF. CDR3 in DNA: TGTGCCAGCCGACTAGCGGGGGCAGGTGAGCAGTTCTTC.

This chain connects TRBV7-2 to TRBJ1-2; no clear D. The V and J ends lost 4 bases and 4 bases respectively, with 16 bases between them. This CDR3 contains 15 residues. Germline-derived CDR1 and CDR2 are SGHTA and FQGNSA. As DNA, the CDR3 is TGTGCCAGCAGCTCATTTGGGAGTGCCCCCTATGGCTACACCTTC. Its translation: CASSSFGSAPYGYTF. The full variable domain, completed using reference TRBV7-2 and TRBJ1-2, is GAGVSQSPSNKVTEKGKDVELRCDPISGHTALYWYRQSLGQGLEFLIYFQGNSAPDKSGLPSDRFSAERTGGSVSTLTIQRTQQEDSAVYLCASSSFGSAPYGYTFGSGTRLTVV.

The chain links TRBV10-2 to TRBJ2-7; 8 positions match TRBD1. V dropped 6 bases and J dropped 4; count of bases not matched to a gene: 8. The CDR3 has 14 amino acids. Germline CDR1 WSHSY, CDR2 SAAADI. The CDR3 bases are TGCGCCAGCAGGCAGGGGGCGCAAACTTACGAGCAGTACTTC. It encodes CASRQGAQTYEQYF.

This clone was found a few times. Other DNA sequences within the sample encode an identical CDR3. The V gene is TRBV11-2, the J gene TRBJ2-1; D is unclear. The V and J ends lost 1 base and 4 bases respectively, with 5 bases between them. Germline V gene sequence: CDR1 SGHAT, CDR2 FQNNGV. This CDR3 has 13 amino acids. The CDR3 DNA is TGTGCCAGCAGCTTAGCCCTGTACAATGAGCAGTTCTTC. Its translation is CASSLALYNEQFF.

This clone was recorded only once. V is TRBV7-2 and J is TRBJ2-4; D gene unclear. CDR3 length: 11 amino acids. Germline CDR1 and CDR2: SGHTA and FQGNSA. Trimming removed 6 bases at V and 7 bases at J, with 7 bases between. CDR3 in amino acids: CASSIYNIQYF. The CDR3 DNA is TGTGCCAGCAGTATCTATAACATTCAGTACTTC.

This chain uses TRBV10-2 with TRBJ2-5, with a tentative D call TRBD2 (7 bases). Germline-derived CDR1 and CDR2 are WSHSY and SAAADI. The CDR3 length is 15 residues. The V and J ends lost 0 bases and 4 bases respectively, with 12 bases between them. CDR3 region: CASSESRGGGETQYF. The DNA of the CDR3 is TGCGCCAGCAGTGAGTCGAGGGGGGGCGGAGAGACCCAGTACTTC.

This clone came up a few times. This chain uses TRBV30 with TRBJ2-5; no reliable D call. The DNA end lines up better with TRBJ2-7; the J call may be wrong. The CDR3 contains 11 residues. The germline CDR1 and CDR2 sequences are GTSNPN and SVGIG (reference sequence). The CDR3: CAWMIDYEQYF. The DNA of the CDR3 is TGTGCCTGGATGATCGACTACGAGCAGTACTTC.

The sample holds a few counts of this clone. The V and J genes are TRBV6-1 and TRBJ2-3; 8 bases match TRBD1. Losses at the gene ends were 6 bases for V and 1 base for J; bases not matched to a gene: 6. CDR3 length: 15 amino acids. Germline lookup yields CDR1 MNHNS and CDR2 SASEGT. The DNA of the CDR3 is TGTGCCAGCAGCCTGGACAGGGCAGGCACAGATACGCAGTATTTT. Its protein is CASSLDRAGTDTQYF.

The chain has TRBV18 and TRBJ1-1; 11 nucleotides agree with TRBD1. Germline V CDR1 and CDR2: KGHSH, LQKENI. V trimming: 2 bases; J trimming: 3 bases; junction bases outside the gene matches: 11. The CDR3 runs to 18 residues. The CDR3 sequence is CASSPSVGTGGWYTEAFF. The CDR3 DNA is TGTGCCAGCTCACCATCGGTAGGGACAGGGGGTTGGTACACTGAAGCTTTCTTT.

This rearrangement joins TRBV9 to TRBJ1-4; unclear D gene. The V gene lost 4 bases and the J gene lost 8 bases, with 18 bases spanning the gap. There are 15 residues in the CDR3. Germline assignment: CDR1 SGDLS and CDR2 YYNGEE. DNA for the CDR3: TGTGCCAGCAGCTCAAGAGGTCTTTCGAACGAAAAACTGTTTTTT. Its protein is CASSSRGLSNEKLFF.

The V gene is TRBV11-2, the J gene TRBJ2-1, with 7 bases aligning to TRBD2. The CDR3 is 15 residues long. The germline V gene has CDR1 SGHAT and CDR2 FQNNGV. Trimming removed 3 bases from V and 1 base from J; junction bases left unmatched: 3. Here the CDR3 DNA reads TGTGCCAGCAGCTTGGGGGGGACTTCCTACAATGAGCAGTTCTTC. This translates into CASSLGGTSYNEQFF.

This clone was found a few times. The chain joins TRBV27 to TRBJ1-2; 12 bases agree with TRBD1. Germline CDR1 is MNHEY and CDR2 is SMNVEV (reference sequence). With 3 bases clipped from V and 8 bases from J, the junction kept 4 bases outside the gene matches. CDR3 size: 14 residues. The DNA of the CDR3 is TGTGCCAGCAGTTTGGGACAGGGGGCCTGGGGCTACACCTTC. Residues: CASSLGQGAWGYTF.

This clone was seen more than once but under ten times. The chain is built from TRBV5-4 and TRBJ2-3, with 8 bases matching TRBD2. The CDR3 is 14 residues long. With 7 bases clipped from V and 6 bases from J, the junction kept 10 bases outside the gene matches. Germline-derived CDR1 and CDR2 are SGHNT and YYREEE (reference sequence). The CDR3 sequence is CASQIRAGVDTQYF. CDR3 nucleotide sequence: TGTGCCAGCCAAATCCGAGCGGGAGTTGATACGCAGTATTTT.

The gene calls are TRBV6-1 and TRBJ2-3; TRBD2 agrees at 7 bases. Germline loops: CDR1 MNHNS, CDR2 SASEGT. The ends lost 6 bases at V and 5 bases at J; junction bases unmatched: 11. This CDR3 spans 15 amino acids. DNA for the CDR3: TGTGCCAGCAGATCCATTCCGGGGGGAGTAGATACGCAGTATTTT. Translation: CASRSIPGGVDTQYF.

The chain uses TRBV6-5 and TRBJ2-1; the match to TRBD2 covers 12 bases. V shed 5 bases, J shed 6 bases, and the junction held 5 bases outside the gene matches. This CDR3 spans 15 amino acids. Germline V gene lookup returns CDR1 MNHEY and CDR2 SVGAGI. The DNA for the CDR3 is TGTGCCAGCAGTAAAGGACTAGCGGGGTTCAATGAGCAGTTCTTC. It encodes CASSKGLAGFNEQFF.